Sequencing of this TCR beta chain was carried out in a study of CD8 T cells in ankylosing spondylitis (dated by TCRdb to about 2017). In terms of the full investigation: T cell receptor beta repertoires were profiled in healthy donors and ankylosing spondylitis patients so that disease-linked TCR variants could be found. Peripheral blood was sampled, and synovial fluid was also collected from ankylosing spondylitis patients. The whole study cohort included 108 healthy donors and over 20 ankylosing spondylitis patients.

Broader findings and caveats from the paper: In peripheral blood, the disease-linked clones were found at relatively low frequencies and had a CD8+ phenotype. According to the report, matched synovial fluid samples from ankylosing spondylitis patients were significantly enriched for the disease-linked clones. A TCR beta motif made up of several highly homologous amino acid variants appeared to be characteristic of blood from ankylosing spondylitis patients. Some TCR beta motif variants had previously been reported in synovial fluid and blood of reactive arthritis patients, which suggested common disease-initiation mechanisms.

The listed sequencing device is Illumina HiSeq 2500. Quantitative 5'-RACE with molecular barcodes was the method used to prepare the TCR beta libraries. The paper's data handling went like this. To identify disease-linked TCR variants, a new computational method was used, one built on a probabilistic model of VDJ rearrangement. TCRdb ran its own pipeline on the public reads, namely fastp trimming at Q25 and MiXCR clone calling, and kept in-frame beta chains. Rows with a matching CDR3 protein are joined into one entry that keeps the most common DNA and genes. The V and J calls follow TCRdb's processing rather than the paper's. The sample table contains about 240,000 distinct CDR3 sequences; only one count was recorded for 8.6% of them. 6.5% to 7% of the sample is taken by the ten largest. This clonotype was seen repeatedly, ten times or more. Its cognate antigen has yet to be identified. The sample holds no much larger clone one base away, and base qualities are not on file.

Based on the germline V gene, the CDR1 and CDR2 sequences are ENHRY and SYGVKD. The CDR3 spans 15 residues, from the cysteine through the phenylalanine. Left in the record is the CDR3 DNA by itself, 45 bases read in frame from the first base. V loses 0 bases, J loses 8 bases, and the germline ends lie 16 bases apart. The chain joins TRBV10-3 to TRBJ1-2; no confident D gene assignment can be made. Sequencing was carried out using blood, either unsorted or a sorted T cell fraction (not recorded which). This clonotype was sampled from a male donor with ankylosing spondylitis or in good health (not recorded which). DNA sequence: TGTGCCATCAGTGAGTCTTTAGGCACATCGGGAGGCTACACCTTC. This is translated as CAISESLGTSGGYTF.